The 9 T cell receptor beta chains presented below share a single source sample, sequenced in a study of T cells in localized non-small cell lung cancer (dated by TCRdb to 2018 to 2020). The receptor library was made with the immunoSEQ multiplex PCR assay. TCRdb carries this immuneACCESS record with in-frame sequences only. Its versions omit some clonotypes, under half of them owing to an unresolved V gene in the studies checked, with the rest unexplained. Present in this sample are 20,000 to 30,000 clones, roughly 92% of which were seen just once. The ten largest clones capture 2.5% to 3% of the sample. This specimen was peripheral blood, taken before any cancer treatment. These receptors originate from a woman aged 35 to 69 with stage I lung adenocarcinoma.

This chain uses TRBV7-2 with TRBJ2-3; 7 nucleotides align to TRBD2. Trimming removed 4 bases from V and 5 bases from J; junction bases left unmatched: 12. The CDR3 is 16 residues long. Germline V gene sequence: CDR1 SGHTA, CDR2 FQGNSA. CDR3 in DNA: TGTGCCAGCAGCTCCTACGGCGGGACTACCAGAGATACGCAGTATTTT. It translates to CASSSYGGTTRDTQYF.

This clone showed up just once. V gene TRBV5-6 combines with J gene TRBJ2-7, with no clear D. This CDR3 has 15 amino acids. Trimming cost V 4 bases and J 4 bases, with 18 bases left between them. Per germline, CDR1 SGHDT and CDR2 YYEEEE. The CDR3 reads CASSPELSPLYEQYF. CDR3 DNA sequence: TGTGCCAGCAGCCCGGAGCTAAGTCCCCTTTACGAGCAGTACTTC.

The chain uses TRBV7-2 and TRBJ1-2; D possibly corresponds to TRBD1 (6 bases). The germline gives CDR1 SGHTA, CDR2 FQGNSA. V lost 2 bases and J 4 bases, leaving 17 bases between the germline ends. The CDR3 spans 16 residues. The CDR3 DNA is TGTGCCAGCAGCTTAAGTCAAAACAGGGTCGGCTATGGCTACACCTTC. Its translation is CASSLSQNRVGYGYTF.

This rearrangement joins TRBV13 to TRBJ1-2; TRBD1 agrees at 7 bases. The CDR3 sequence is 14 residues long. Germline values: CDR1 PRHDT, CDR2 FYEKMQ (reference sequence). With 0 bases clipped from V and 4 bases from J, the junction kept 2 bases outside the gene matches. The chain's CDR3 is CASSLGGTAYGYTF. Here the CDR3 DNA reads TGTGCCAGCAGCTTAGGAGGGACAGCCTATGGCTACACCTTC.

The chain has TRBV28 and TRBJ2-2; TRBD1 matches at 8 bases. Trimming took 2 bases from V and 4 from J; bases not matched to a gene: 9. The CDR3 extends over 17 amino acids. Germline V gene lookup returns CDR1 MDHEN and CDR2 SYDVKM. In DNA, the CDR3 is TGTGCCAGCAGTTTACCCTGGACAGGGTTTGGCACCGGGGAGCTGTTTTTT. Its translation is CASSLPWTGFGTGELFF.

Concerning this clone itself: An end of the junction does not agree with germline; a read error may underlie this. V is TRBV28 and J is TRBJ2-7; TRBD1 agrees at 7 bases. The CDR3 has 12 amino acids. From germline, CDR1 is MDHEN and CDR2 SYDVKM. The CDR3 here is CASSPPRGQSHF. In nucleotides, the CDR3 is TGTGCCAGCAGTCCCCCGAGGGGACAGTCGCACTTC.

This CDR3 reads CAISEGTSQALGLQYF. The DNA for the CDR3 is TGTGCCATCAGTGAGGGGACTAGTCAAGCCCTGGGTCTGCAGTATTTT. The chain links TRBV10-3 to TRBJ2-3; 8 bases map to TRBD2. The V and J ends lost 2 bases and 11 bases, in that order; junction bases with no gene match: 15. Germline V CDR1 and CDR2: ENHRY, SYGVKD. The CDR3 consists of 16 residues.

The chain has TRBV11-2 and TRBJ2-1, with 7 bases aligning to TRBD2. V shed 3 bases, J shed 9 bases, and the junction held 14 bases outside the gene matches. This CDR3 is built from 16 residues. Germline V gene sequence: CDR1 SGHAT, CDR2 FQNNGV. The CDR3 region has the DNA TGTGCCAGCAGCTTCGGATCCAGCGGGACCGGCAGTGAGCAGTTCTTC. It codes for CASSFGSSGTGSEQFF.

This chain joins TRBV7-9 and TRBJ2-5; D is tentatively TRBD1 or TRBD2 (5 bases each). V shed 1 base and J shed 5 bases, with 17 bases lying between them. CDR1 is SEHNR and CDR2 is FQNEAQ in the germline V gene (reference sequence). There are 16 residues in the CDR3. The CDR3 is CASSLGAITEGETQYF. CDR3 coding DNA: TGTGCCAGCAGCTTAGGAGCCATAACAGAGGGGGAGACCCAGTACTTC. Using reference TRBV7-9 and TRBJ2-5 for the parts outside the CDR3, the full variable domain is DTGVSQNPRHKITKRGQNVTFRCDPISEHNRLYWYRQTLGQGPEFLTYFQNEAQLEKSRLLSDRFSAERPKGSFSTLEIQRTEQGDSAMYLCASSLGAITEGETQYFGPGTRLLVL.